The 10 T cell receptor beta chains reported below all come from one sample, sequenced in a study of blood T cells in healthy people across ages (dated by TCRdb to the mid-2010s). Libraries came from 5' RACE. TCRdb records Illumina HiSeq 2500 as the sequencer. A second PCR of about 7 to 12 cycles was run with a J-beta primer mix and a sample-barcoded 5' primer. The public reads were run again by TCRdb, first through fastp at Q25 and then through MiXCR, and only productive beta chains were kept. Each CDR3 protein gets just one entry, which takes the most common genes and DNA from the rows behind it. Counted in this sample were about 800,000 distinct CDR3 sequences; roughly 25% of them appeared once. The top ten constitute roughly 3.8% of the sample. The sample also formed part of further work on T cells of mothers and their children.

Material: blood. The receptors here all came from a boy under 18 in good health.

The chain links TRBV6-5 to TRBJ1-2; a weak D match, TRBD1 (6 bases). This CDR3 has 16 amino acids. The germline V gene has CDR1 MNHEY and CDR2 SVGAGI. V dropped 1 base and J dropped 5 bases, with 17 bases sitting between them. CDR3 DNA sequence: TGTGCCAGCAGTTACTTTGTCCCCTCCACAGGGTATGGCTACACCTTC. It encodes CASSYFVPSTGYGYTF.

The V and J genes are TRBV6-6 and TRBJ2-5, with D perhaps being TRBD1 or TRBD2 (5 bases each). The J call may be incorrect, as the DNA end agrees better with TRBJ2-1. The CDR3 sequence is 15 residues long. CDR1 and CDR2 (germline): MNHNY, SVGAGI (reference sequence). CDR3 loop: CASSRTGTMVNEQFF. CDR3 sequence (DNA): TGTGCCAGCAGCCGAACCGGGACGATGGTCAATGAGCAGTTCTTC.

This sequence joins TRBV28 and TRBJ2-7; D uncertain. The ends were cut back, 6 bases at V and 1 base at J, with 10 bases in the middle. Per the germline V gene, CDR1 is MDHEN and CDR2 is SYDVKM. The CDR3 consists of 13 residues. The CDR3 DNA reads TGTGCCAGCAGCTGGGCCCTGTCCTACGAGCAGTACTTC. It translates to CASSWALSYEQYF.

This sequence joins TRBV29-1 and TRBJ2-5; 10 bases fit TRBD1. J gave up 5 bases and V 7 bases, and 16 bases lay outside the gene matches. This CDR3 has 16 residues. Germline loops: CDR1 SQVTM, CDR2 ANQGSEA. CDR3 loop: CSAHLPGTGVEETQYF. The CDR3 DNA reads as TGCAGCGCCCACCTTCCCGGGACAGGGGTAGAGGAGACCCAGTACTTC.

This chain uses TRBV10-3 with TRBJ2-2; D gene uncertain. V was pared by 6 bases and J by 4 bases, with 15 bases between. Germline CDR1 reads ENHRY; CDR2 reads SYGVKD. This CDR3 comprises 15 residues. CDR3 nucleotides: TGTGCCATCAGGGAAGCCGATGGTGGCACCGGGGAGCTGTTTTTT. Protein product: CAIREADGGTGELFF.

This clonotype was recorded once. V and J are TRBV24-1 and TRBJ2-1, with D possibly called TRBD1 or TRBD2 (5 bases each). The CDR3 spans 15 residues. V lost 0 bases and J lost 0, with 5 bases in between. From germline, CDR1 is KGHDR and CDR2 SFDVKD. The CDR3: CATSDLGGSYNEQFF. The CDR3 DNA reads TGTGCCACCAGTGATTTGGGGGGCTCCTACAATGAGCAGTTCTTC.

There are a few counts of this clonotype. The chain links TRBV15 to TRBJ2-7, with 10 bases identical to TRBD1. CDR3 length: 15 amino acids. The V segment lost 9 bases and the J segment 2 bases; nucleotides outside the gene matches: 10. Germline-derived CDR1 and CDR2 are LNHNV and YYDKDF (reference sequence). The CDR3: CATRDRGLAAYEQYF. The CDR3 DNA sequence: TGTGCCACAAGGGACAGGGGCCTGGCTGCCTACGAGCAGTACTTC. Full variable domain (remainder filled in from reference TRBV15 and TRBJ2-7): DAMVIQNPRYQVTQFGKPVTLSCSQTLNHNVMYWYQQKSSQAPKLLFHYYDKDFNNEADTPDNFQSRRPNTSFCFLDIRSPGLGDTAMYLCATRDRGLAAYEQYFGPGTRLTVT.

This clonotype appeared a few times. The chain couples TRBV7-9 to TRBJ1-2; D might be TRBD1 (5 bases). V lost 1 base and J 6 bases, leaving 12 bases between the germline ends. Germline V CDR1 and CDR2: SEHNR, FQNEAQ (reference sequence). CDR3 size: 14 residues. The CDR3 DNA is TGTGCCAGCAGCTTAGATCCGTTGGGGCATGGCTACACCTTC. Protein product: CASSLDPLGHGYTF.

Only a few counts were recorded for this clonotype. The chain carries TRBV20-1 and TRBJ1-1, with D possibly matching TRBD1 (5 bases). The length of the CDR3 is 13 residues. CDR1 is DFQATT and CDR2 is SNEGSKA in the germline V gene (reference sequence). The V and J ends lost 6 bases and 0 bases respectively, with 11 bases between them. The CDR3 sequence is CSAQDSMNTEAFF. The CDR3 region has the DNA TGCAGTGCGCAAGACAGCATGAACACTGAAGCTTTCTTT.

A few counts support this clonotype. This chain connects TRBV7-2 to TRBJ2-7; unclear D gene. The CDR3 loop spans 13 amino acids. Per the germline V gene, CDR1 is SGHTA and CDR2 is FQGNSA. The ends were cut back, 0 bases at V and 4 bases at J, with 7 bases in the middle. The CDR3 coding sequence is TGTGCCAGCAGCTTAGCATGGAGATACGAGCAGTACTTC. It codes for CASSLAWRYEQYF.